The clone carrying this TCR beta chain was found many times. Its antigen is undetermined. There are 14 residues in the CDR3. V was clipped by 4 bases and J by 5 bases; unmatched bases: 7. The germline V gene has CDR1 SGHAT and CDR2 FQDESV (reference sequence). Regarding the study as a whole: Tumor-infiltrating Treg TCR alpha and beta sequences overlapped most with tumor naive CD4+ T cells, then blood naive. The larger-cohort validation was restricted to a single TCR beta V-J rearrangement rather than whole repertoires.

After constant-region reverse-primer amplification, full-length variable regions underwent semi-nested PCR with Nested Universal Primer A. MiXCR was run by TCRdb on the 5' RACE reads, yielding one entry per CDR3 protein. Among about 43,000 distinct CDR3 sequences listed, 22% were seen once. Tregs were sorted as CD4+CD25+CD127-/low cells. V is TRBV11-1 and J is TRBJ2-7; TRBD1 matches at 8 bases. Input material: Tregs sorted from a lymph node. This sequence originates from a female donor with breast cancer. Here the CDR3 reads CASSSASTGDEQYF. The CDR3, as DNA: TGTGCCAGCAGCTCGGCCTCGACAGGGGACGAGCAGTACTTC.